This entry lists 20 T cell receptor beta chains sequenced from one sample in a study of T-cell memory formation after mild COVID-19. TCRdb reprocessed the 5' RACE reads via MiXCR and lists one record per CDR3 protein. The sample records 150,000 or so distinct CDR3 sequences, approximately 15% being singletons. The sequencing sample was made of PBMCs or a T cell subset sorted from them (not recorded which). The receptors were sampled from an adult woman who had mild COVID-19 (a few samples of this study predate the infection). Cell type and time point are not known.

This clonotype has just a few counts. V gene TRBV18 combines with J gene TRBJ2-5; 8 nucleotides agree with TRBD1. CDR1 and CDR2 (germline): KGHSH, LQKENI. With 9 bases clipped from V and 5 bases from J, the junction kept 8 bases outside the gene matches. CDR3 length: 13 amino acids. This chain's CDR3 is CASTLDRVETQYF. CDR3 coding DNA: TGTGCCAGTACCCTGGACAGGGTGGAGACCCAGTACTTC.

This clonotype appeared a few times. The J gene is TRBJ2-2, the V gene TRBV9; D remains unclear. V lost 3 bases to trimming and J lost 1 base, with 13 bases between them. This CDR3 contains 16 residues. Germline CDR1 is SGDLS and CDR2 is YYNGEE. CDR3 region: CASSAARSGNTGELFF. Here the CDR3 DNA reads TGTGCCAGCAGCGCTGCAAGGTCAGGGAACACCGGGGAGCTGTTTTTT.

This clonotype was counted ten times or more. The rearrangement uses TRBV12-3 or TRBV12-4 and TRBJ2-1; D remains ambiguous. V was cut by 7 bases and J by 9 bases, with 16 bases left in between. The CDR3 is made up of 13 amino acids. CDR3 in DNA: TGTGCCAGCACCAAAAAAGGGTACGGTGAGCAGTTCTTC. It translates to CASTKKGYGEQFF.

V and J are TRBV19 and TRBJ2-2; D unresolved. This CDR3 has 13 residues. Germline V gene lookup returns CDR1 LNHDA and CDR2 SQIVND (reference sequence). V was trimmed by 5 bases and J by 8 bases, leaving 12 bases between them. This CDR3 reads CASSRTTVGELFF. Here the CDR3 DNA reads TGTGCCAGTAGTCGTACCACCGTGGGGGAGCTGTTTTTT.

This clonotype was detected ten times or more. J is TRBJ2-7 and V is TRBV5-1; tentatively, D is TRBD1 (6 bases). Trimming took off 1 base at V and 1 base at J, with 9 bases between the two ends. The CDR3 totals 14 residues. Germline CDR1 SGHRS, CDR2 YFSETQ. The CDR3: CASSLRTGSYEQYF. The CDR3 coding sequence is TGCGCCAGCAGCTTGAGAACAGGGTCCTACGAGCAGTACTTC.

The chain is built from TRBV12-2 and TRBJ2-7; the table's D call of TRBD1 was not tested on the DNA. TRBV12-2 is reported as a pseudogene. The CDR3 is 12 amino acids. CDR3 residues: CAISRGFNEQYV. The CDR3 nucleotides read TGTGCAATCAGCCGGGGGTTCAACGAGCAGTACGTC.

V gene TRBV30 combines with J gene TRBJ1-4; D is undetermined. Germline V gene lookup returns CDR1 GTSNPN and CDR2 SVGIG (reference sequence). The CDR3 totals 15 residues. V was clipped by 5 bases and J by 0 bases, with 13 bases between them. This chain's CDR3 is CAWAQQYSTNEKLFF. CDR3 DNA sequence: TGTGCCTGGGCCCAACAATACTCAACTAATGAAAAACTGTTTTTT.

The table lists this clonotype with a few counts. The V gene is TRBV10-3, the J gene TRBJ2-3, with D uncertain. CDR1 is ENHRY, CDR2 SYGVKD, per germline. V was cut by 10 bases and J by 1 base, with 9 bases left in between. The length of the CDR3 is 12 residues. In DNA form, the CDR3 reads TGTGCCACTAAATACGGCACAGATACGCAGTATTTT. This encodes CATKYGTDTQYF.

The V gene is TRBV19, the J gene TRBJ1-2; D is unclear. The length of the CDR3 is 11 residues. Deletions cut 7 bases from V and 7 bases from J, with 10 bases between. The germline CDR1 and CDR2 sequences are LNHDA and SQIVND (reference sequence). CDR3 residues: CASIFLGGYTF. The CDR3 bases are TGTGCCAGTATTTTCCTCGGTGGCTACACCTTC.

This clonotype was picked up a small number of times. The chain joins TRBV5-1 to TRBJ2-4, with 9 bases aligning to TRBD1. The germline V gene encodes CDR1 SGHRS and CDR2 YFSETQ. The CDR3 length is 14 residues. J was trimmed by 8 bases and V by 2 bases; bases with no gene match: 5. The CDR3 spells CASSFRQGGDIQYF. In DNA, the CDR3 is TGCGCCAGCAGCTTTAGACAGGGGGGAGACATTCAGTACTTC.

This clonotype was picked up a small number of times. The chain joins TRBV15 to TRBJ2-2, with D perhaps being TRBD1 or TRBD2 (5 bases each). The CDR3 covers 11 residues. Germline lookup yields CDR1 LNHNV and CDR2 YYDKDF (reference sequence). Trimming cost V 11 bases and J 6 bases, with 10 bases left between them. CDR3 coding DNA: TGTGCCTCAAGGGACGCCGGGGAGCTGTTTTTT. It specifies CASRDAGELFF.

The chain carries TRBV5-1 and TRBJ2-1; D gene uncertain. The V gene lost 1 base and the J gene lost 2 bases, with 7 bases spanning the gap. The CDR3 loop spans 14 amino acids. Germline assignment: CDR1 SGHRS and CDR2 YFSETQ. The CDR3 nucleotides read TGCGCCAGCAGCTTGCTCGAGGCCTACAATGAGCAGTTCTTC. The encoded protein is CASSLLEAYNEQFF.

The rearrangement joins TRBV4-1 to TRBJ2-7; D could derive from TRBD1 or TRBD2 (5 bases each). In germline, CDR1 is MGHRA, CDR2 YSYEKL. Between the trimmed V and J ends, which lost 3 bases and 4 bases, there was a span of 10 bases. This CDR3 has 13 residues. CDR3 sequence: CASSQGVRYEQYF. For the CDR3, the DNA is TGCGCCAGCAGCCAGGGGGTGCGGTACGAGCAGTACTTC.

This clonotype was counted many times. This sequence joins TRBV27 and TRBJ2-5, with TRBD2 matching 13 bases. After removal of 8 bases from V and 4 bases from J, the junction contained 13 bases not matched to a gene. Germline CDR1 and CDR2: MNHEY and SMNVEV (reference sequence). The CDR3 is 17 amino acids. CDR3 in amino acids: CASGRTSGSLFVETQYF. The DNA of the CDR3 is TGTGCCAGCGGACGGACTAGCGGGAGTCTGTTTGTAGAGACCCAGTACTTC.

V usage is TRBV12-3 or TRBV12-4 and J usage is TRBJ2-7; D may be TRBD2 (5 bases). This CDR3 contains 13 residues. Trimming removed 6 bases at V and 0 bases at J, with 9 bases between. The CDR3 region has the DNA TGTGCCAGCAGCGCGGGCCACTCCTACGAGCAGTACTTC. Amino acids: CASSAGHSYEQYF.

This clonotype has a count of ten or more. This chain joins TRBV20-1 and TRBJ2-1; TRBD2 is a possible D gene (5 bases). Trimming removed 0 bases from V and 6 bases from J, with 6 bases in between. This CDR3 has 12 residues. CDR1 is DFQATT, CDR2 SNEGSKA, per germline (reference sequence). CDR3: CSARDGGNEQFF. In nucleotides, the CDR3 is TGCAGTGCTAGAGACGGAGGCAATGAGCAGTTCTTC.

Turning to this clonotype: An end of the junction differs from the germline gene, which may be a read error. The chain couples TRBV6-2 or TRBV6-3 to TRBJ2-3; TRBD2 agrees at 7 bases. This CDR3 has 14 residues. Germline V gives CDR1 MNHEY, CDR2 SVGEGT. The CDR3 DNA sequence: TGTGCCAGCAGTTACCCCTCATCGGGGGGTACGGAGTATTTT. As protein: CASSYPSSGGTEYF.

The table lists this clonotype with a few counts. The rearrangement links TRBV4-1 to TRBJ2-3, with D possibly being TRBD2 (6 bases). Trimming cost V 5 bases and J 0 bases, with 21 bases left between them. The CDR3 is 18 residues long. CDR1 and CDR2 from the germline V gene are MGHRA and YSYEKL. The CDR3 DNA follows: TGCGCCAGCAGCGGGGGACTGTTTGGTGGGACTAGCACAGATACGCAGTATTTT. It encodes CASSGGLFGGTSTDTQYF.

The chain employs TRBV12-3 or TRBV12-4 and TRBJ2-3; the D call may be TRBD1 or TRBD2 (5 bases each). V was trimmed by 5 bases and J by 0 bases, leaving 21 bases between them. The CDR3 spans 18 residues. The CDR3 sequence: CASSPGTILGSSTDTQYF. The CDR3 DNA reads TGTGCCAGCAGTCCCGGGACCATCCTGGGGAGTAGCACAGATACGCAGTATTTT.

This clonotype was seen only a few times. The CDR3 DNA follows: TGTGCCAGCAGTTTGGAGAGGGGAAGCAATCAGCCCCAGCATTTT. Amino acid sequence: CASSLERGSNQPQHF. V and J are TRBV12-3 or TRBV12-4 and TRBJ1-5, with a weak D call TRBD1 (5 bases). Trimming removed 3 bases at V and 1 base at J, with 10 bases between. The CDR3 is made up of 15 amino acids.